This T cell receptor (beta chain) was identified during a study of beta chain features in type 1 diabetes (dated by TCRdb to 2016 to 2018). Regarding the complete study: No differences in mean age, gender distribution, total cell number or subset yield were found between patients and healthy donors. A total of roughly 110 million sorted cells were examined across all samples, and the number of cells per subset was strongly correlated with RNA yield. The study compared TCRB repertoires of sorted circulating CD4+ T cell subsets between recently diagnosed type 1 diabetes patients and matched healthy donors. Whereas all 30 or so donors provided naive and central memory subsets, regulatory and stem cell-like memory subsets were isolated from just 8 patients and roughly 8 healthy donors.

General conclusions and limits of the study: Type 1 diabetes patients showed a moderate but significant shortening of TCRB CDR3 length in all four CD4+ subsets. Patients with type 1 diabetes made fewer insertions and deleted more nucleotides at VDJ recombination sites, implying thymic rearrangement abnormalities. Because small numbers of individuals were included in the HLA sub-analyses, any influence of HLA type on TCRB rearrangement was left unresolved. PCR might favor shorter templates, but patient and control samples were amplified and corrected together, so any skew would affect both groups equally. Because cDNA rather than genomic DNA was sequenced, highly expressing activated cells could have been over-represented, although no difference in activation and CD3 levels was found between groups. The naive, central memory and regulatory TCRB repertoires appeared to resemble one another more closely among patients than among healthy donors.

Details on this clone: Its recognized antigen is unknown. Nothing much larger sits one base from this clone, and base qualities are not available.

V lost 6 bases and J lost 4 bases; the stretch between them is 17 bases long. The CDR3 goes from the cysteine to the phenylalanine over 15 residues. Of all the DNA, just the CDR3 is kept, 45 bases in frame from base 1. For CDR1 and CDR2, the germline V gene (reference sequence) lists SEHNR and FQNEAQ. All of the isolated RNA was reverse transcribed with the High Capacity cDNA Reverse Transcription Kit, so expressed TCRB transcripts were sequenced. For stem cell-like memory T cell samples, survey-depth immunoSEQ sequencing was used, averaging around 1 million total reads per sample. After sorted cells were lysed in RLT buffer, RNA was extracted with DNase-treated RNeasy Micro or Mini kits, with the choice depending on cell number. To prevent cross-contamination, every cell subset was processed on its own, while patient and healthy donor samples were processed together. TCRB sequences were amplified from cDNA with the immunoSEQ multiplex PCR, producing 87-bp fragments spanning the CDR3 region. Sequencing of the amplicons was performed on the Illumina HiSeq platform. As for the original processing: Synthetic template baselines were used to correct PCR bias computationally, reads within Hamming distance 2 were collapsed, and singletons that could not be merged were discarded. Reads were aligned to IMGT to assign V, D and J genes, CDR3 length, and insertions or deletions at six rearrangement sites. Clonotype counts were normalized to sorted cell number within each subset before computing true diversity and Gini coefficients with the tcR R package. Repertoire sharing was quantified using the overlap coefficient calculated on TCRB nucleotide sequences. The clones in this table, taken by TCRdb from immuneACCESS, are in-frame only. Not every clone is retained; where verified, under half of the shortfall comes from an unresolved V gene, and the cause of the rest is unknown. V and J calls and clone size come straight from that table; D and trimming were deduced from the DNA. A total of about 14,000 clones appear in this sample, roughly 60% of them only once. About 0.57% of the sample goes to the ten largest clones.

From each donor, a single peripheral blood sample of roughly 0.11 L on average was drawn into heparinised tubes. Naive, central memory, regulatory and stem cell-like memory CD4+ T cells were sorted on a BD FACSAria II using a panel including CD45RO, CCR7, CD25, CD127, CD95 and CD27. All sorted populations exceeded 98% purity. PBMCs were isolated immediately by Lymphoprep density gradient centrifugation and stained directly without culture. So that batch effects would be minimized, each experiment stained and sorted samples in pairs, pairing one healthy donor with one patient. The receptor was derived from a young woman with type 1 diabetes. The material sequenced was stem cell memory CD4+ T cells from blood. In the paper's terms, the cell subset or site label means: stem cell-like memory CD4+ T cells. Rearrangement joined TRBV7-9 to TRBJ2-3; TRBD1 could be the D gene, as 5 bases match. DNA sequence: TGTGCCAGCAGTTCCGACAGTTCGAGTTCAGATACGCAGTATTTT. Its amino acids are CASSSDSSSSDTQYF.